The next 2 T cell receptor beta chains were all read from a single sample in a study of cytomegalovirus exposure and HLA in healthy donors. PCR used 60 Vbeta primers and 13 Jbeta primers. Repertoires were generated with immunoSEQ multiplex PCR, while TCRdb's copy carries only in-frame clones and drops some. The sample yields 100,000 to 150,000 clones, roughly 10% seen once. Material for sequencing was PBMCs. These TCRs come from a young woman in good health and CMV-seropositive.

The chain employs TRBV19 and TRBJ1-1; D call uncertain. The V gene lost 3 bases and the J gene lost 4 bases, with 9 bases spanning the gap. This CDR3 is built from 13 residues. The germline V gene encodes CDR1 LNHDA and CDR2 SQIVND (reference sequence). The CDR3 loop is CASSILSPTEAFF. The CDR3, as DNA: TGTGCCAGTAGTATTCTCTCCCCCACTGAAGCTTTCTTT.

The chain joins TRBV5-6 to TRBJ2-1; 13 bases are shared with TRBD2. The CDR3 runs to 17 residues. Germline trimming cut 4 bases from V and 4 bases from J; bases unmatched to any gene: 8. The V gene's germline CDR1 is SGHDT and CDR2 YYEEEE. The CDR3 DNA reads TGTGCCAGCAGCGCAAGGACTAGCGGGAGAATGTACAATGAGCAGTTCTTC. Amino acids: CASSARTSGRMYNEQFF. Full variable domain (missing parts from reference TRBV5-6 and TRBJ2-1): DAGVTQSPTHLIKTRGQQVTLRCSPKSGHDTVSWYQQALGQGPQFIFQYYEEEERQRGNFPDRFSGHQFPNYSSELNVNALLLGDSALYLCASSARTSGRMYNEQFFGPGTRLTVL.